A selection of T cell receptor beta chains follows, all from one sample in a study of T cell changes during pregnancy in multiple sclerosis. Sequencing was performed with immunoSEQ multiplex PCR; in TCRdb, only in-frame clones are kept and a portion is missing. The repertoire holds 100,000 to 110,000 clones, with roughly 90% as singletons. Sequencing was performed on peripheral blood, taken after pregnancy. Receptor source: a female donor with multiple sclerosis, enrolled in a pregnancy study. Each CDR3 is given with its conserved first and last residue. The D gene is left open where the match is weak. Clone size is shown for a subset of rows, as once, few, many or a class of expanded clone.

j_gene: TRBJ1-6; d_gene: .; v_gene: TRBV27; abundance: .; CDR3aa: CASSWAPSLNSPLHF; CDR3nt: TGTGCCAGCAGTTGGGCGCCGAGCCTTAATTCACCCCTCCACTTT
j_gene: TRBJ1-2; d_gene: .; v_gene: TRBV29-1; abundance: .; CDR3aa: CSVEDLNDYGYTF; CDR3nt: TGCAGCGTTGAAGATCTTAATGACTATGGCTACACCTTC
j_gene: TRBJ2-1; d_gene: .; v_gene: TRBV6-1; abundance: .; CDR3aa: CASRKTGDNEQFF; CDR3nt: TGTGCCAGCAGAAAAACAGGAGACAATGAGCAGTTCTTC
j_gene: TRBJ2-7; d_gene: .; v_gene: TRBV4-3; abundance: .; CDR3aa: CASSPSRWGGVYEQYF; CDR3nt: TGCGCCAGCAGCCCATCTAGGTGGGGGGGCGTCTACGAGCAGTACTTC
j_gene: TRBJ1-2; d_gene: TRBD1; v_gene: TRBV5-1; abundance: .; CDR3aa: CASSQEGTGGHGYTF; CDR3nt: TGCGCCAGCAGCCAGGAAGGGACAGGGGGCCATGGCTACACCTTC
j_gene: TRBJ2-7; d_gene: .; v_gene: TRBV28; abundance: .; CDR3aa: CASRSRDTSYEQYF; CDR3nt: TGTGCCAGCAGGTCACGTGACACTTCCTACGAGCAGTACTTC
j_gene: TRBJ1-5; d_gene: TRBD1; v_gene: TRBV7-3; abundance: .; CDR3aa: CASSSAGTGNQPQHF; CDR3nt: TGTGCCAGCAGCTCAGCCGGGACAGGAAATCAGCCCCAGCATTTT
j_gene: TRBJ2-1; d_gene: TRBD2; v_gene: TRBV20-1; abundance: .; CDR3aa: CSARGGYEQFF; CDR3nt: TGCAGTGCTAGGGGGGGGTATGAGCAGTTCTTC
j_gene: TRBJ1-3; d_gene: .; v_gene: TRBV19; abundance: .; CDR3aa: CASSITFARSSGNTIYF; CDR3nt: TGTGCCAGTAGTATCACTTTCGCCCGGAGCTCTGGAAACACCATATATTTT
j_gene: TRBJ2-7; d_gene: TRBD1; v_gene: TRBV7-9; abundance: .; CDR3aa: CASSLAGTGNREQYF; CDR3nt: TGTGCCAGCAGCTTAGCCGGGACAGGGAATCGCGAGCAGTACTTC
j_gene: TRBJ1-1; d_gene: .; v_gene: TRBV19; abundance: .; CDR3aa: CASSPQRTEAFF; CDR3nt: TGTGCCAGTAGTCCACAGAGAACTGAAGCTTTCTTT
j_gene: TRBJ1-2; d_gene: .; v_gene: TRBV5-1; abundance: .; CDR3aa: CASSTQGFNYGYTF; CDR3nt: TGCGCCAGCAGCACACAGGGTTTTAACTATGGCTACACCTTC
j_gene: TRBJ1-6; d_gene: .; v_gene: TRBV7-8; abundance: .; CDR3aa: CASSLAGGGRNSPLHF; CDR3nt: TGTGCCAGCAGCTTAGCGGGGGGGGGTCGGAATTCACCCCTCCACTTT
j_gene: TRBJ1-2; d_gene: TRBD1; v_gene: TRBV19; abundance: .; CDR3aa: CASSTKAGQGVGYTF; CDR3nt: TGTGCCAGTAGTACTAAGGCCGGACAGGGGGTTGGCTACACCTTC
j_gene: TRBJ2-3; d_gene: .; v_gene: TRBV28; abundance: .; CDR3aa: CASSLLGRKSTDTQYF; CDR3nt: TGTGCCAGCAGTTTATTGGGCAGAAAAAGCACAGATACGCAGTATTTT
j_gene: TRBJ2-3; d_gene: TRBD1; v_gene: TRBV25-1; abundance: .; CDR3aa: CASRQTGLSTDTQYF; CDR3nt: TGTGCCAGCCGACAGACAGGGTTGAGCACAGATACGCAGTATTTT
j_gene: TRBJ1-6; d_gene: TRBD1; v_gene: TRBV28; abundance: .; CDR3aa: CASRRVQGAHNSPLHF; CDR3nt: TGTGCCAGCAGACGAGTTCAGGGGGCGCACAATTCACCCCTCCACTTT
j_gene: TRBJ1-1; d_gene: .; v_gene: TRBV5-1; abundance: once; CDR3aa: CASSLTGTQNTEAFF; CDR3nt: TGCGCCAGCAGCCTAACCGGGACTCAGAACACTGAAGCTTTCTTT
j_gene: TRBJ1-3; d_gene: .; v_gene: TRBV27; abundance: once; CDR3aa: CASSSQFSGNTIYF; CDR3nt: TGTGCCAGCAGTTCACAGTTCTCTGGAAACACCATATATTTT
j_gene: TRBJ2-3; d_gene: TRBD2; v_gene: TRBV14; abundance: .; CDR3aa: CASSLHLAGFLATDTQYF; CDR3nt: TGTGCCAGCAGCCTCCACCTAGCGGGGTTCCTAGCGACAGATACGCAGTATTTT
j_gene: TRBJ2-3; d_gene: .; v_gene: TRBV29-1; abundance: .; CDR3aa: CSVEDGLAPDTQYF; CDR3nt: TGCAGCGTTGAAGACGGGCTAGCCCCAGATACGCAGTATTTT
j_gene: TRBJ2-3; d_gene: .; v_gene: TRBV4-2; abundance: few; CDR3aa: CASSQGLADTQYF; CDR3nt: TGTGCCAGCAGCCAGGGATTAGCGGATACGCAGTATTTT
j_gene: TRBJ2-3; d_gene: .; v_gene: TRBV11-2; abundance: .; CDR3aa: CASSLGQLTDTQYF; CDR3nt: TGTGCCAGCAGCTTAGGACAACTCACAGATACGCAGTATTTT
j_gene: TRBJ1-1; d_gene: .; v_gene: TRBV30; abundance: .; CDR3aa: CAWSVAGGGGAFF; CDR3nt: TGTGCCTGGAGTGTAGCGGGGGGTGGTGGAGCTTTCTTT
j_gene: TRBJ2-3; d_gene: TRBD2; v_gene: TRBV7-7; abundance: .; CDR3aa: CASSSGLAVGVMYF; CDR3nt: TGTGCCAGCAGCTCGGGACTAGCGGTCGGTGTGATGTATTTT
j_gene: TRBJ1-6; d_gene: TRBD1; v_gene: TRBV27; abundance: .; CDR3aa: CASSLHETGRNSPLHF; CDR3nt: TGTGCCAGCAGTTTACATGAGACAGGGAGGAATTCACCCCTCCACTTT
j_gene: TRBJ2-7; d_gene: .; v_gene: TRBV6-6; abundance: .; CDR3aa: CASSYPEIYEQYF; CDR3nt: TGTGCCAGCAGTTATCCAGAAATCTACGAGCAGTACTTC
j_gene: TRBJ1-1; d_gene: .; v_gene: TRBV2; abundance: .; CDR3aa: CASTARGVAFF; CDR3nt: TGTGCCAGCACTGCGCGGGGGGTGGCTTTCTTT
j_gene: TRBJ1-1; d_gene: .; v_gene: TRBV19; abundance: .; CDR3aa: CASSIGEGVTEAFF; CDR3nt: TGTGCTAGTAGTATAGGGGAAGGGGTAACTGAAGCTTTCTTT
j_gene: TRBJ1-4; d_gene: .; v_gene: TRBV7-2; abundance: .; CDR3aa: CASSSPPGGSNEKLFF; CDR3nt: TGTGCCAGCAGCTCTCCCCCGGGAGGCTCTAATGAAAAACTGTTTTTT
j_gene: TRBJ1-4; d_gene: .; v_gene: TRBV19; abundance: .; CDR3aa: CASSTPNQKLFF; CDR3nt: TGTGCCAGTAGTACCCCCAATCAAAAACTGTTTTTT
j_gene: TRBJ2-7; d_gene: .; v_gene: TRBV2; abundance: .; CDR3aa: CASSGKQVVYF; CDR3nt: TGTGCCAGCAGTGGAAAGCAGGTCGTCTATTTC
j_gene: TRBJ1-2; d_gene: TRBD1; v_gene: TRBV7-3; abundance: .; CDR3aa: CASSLGQGLHGYTF; CDR3nt: TGTGCCAGCAGCTTGGGACAGGGGCTCCATGGCTACACCTTC
j_gene: TRBJ2-7; d_gene: .; v_gene: TRBV4-1; abundance: .; CDR3aa: CASSQEGLDVQQYF; CDR3nt: TGCGCCAGCAGCCAAGAGGGGCTGGATGTTCAGCAGTACTTC
j_gene: TRBJ2-7; d_gene: .; v_gene: TRBV30; abundance: .; CDR3aa: CASPRDSSGSYEQYF; CDR3nt: TGTGCCTCTCCCCGGGACTCCTCCGGGTCCTACGAGCAGTACTTC
j_gene: TRBJ2-3; d_gene: .; v_gene: TRBV30; abundance: .; CDR3aa: CAWRMGTSRGTDTQYF; CDR3nt: TGTGCCTGGAGAATGGGGACTTCGAGAGGCACAGATACGCAGTATTTT
j_gene: TRBJ2-7; d_gene: .; v_gene: TRBV19; abundance: .; CDR3aa: CASSMGRGATYEQYF; CDR3nt: TGTGCCAGTAGTATGGGGCGGGGTGCTACCTACGAGCAGTACTTC
j_gene: TRBJ2-7; d_gene: TRBD2; v_gene: TRBV10-3; abundance: .; CDR3aa: CAISGREGLVNEQYF; CDR3nt: TGTGCCATCAGTGGGCGGGAGGGCCTGGTGAACGAGCAGTACTTC
j_gene: TRBJ1-5; d_gene: .; v_gene: TRBV28; abundance: .; CDR3aa: CASSLYTGNSNQPQHF; CDR3nt: TGTGCCAGCAGTTTATATACAGGGAATAGCAATCAGCCCCAGCATTTT
j_gene: TRBJ2-3; d_gene: TRBD2; v_gene: TRBV7-9; abundance: .; CDR3aa: CASSPGLASSTDTQYF; CDR3nt: TGTGCCAGCAGCCCAGGACTAGCGTCTAGCACAGATACGCAGTATTTT
j_gene: TRBJ1-3; d_gene: .; v_gene: TRBV6-1; abundance: .; CDR3aa: CASSEAAGNTIYF; CDR3nt: TGTGCCAGCAGTGAGGCGGCTGGAAACACCATATATTTT
j_gene: TRBJ1-1; d_gene: .; v_gene: TRBV18; abundance: .; CDR3aa: CASSPPQGVPEAFF; CDR3nt: TGTGCCAGCTCACCACCCCAGGGTGTCCCTGAAGCTTTCTTT
j_gene: TRBJ2-5; d_gene: TRBD2; v_gene: TRBV5-1; abundance: .; CDR3aa: CASSLSGEGETQYF; CDR3nt: TGCGCCAGCAGCCTTAGCGGGGAGGGGGAGACCCAGTACTTC
j_gene: TRBJ1-2; d_gene: TRBD1; v_gene: TRBV10-3; abundance: .; CDR3aa: CAITGTDTNYGYTF; CDR3nt: TGTGCCATCACTGGGACAGATACTAACTATGGCTACACCTTC
j_gene: TRBJ1-1; d_gene: TRBD1; v_gene: TRBV6-5; abundance: .; CDR3aa: CASSLTGGTEAFF; CDR3nt: TGTGCCAGCAGCCTGACAGGGGGTACTGAAGCTTTCTTT
j_gene: TRBJ1-3; d_gene: TRBD1; v_gene: TRBV6-5; abundance: .; CDR3aa: CASSTTGGGNTIYF; CDR3nt: TGTGCCAGCAGTACGACAGGGGGTGGAAACACCATATATTTT
j_gene: TRBJ2-2; d_gene: .; v_gene: TRBV19; abundance: .; CDR3aa: CASSPGAIGELFF; CDR3nt: TGTGCCAGTAGTCCTGGGGCGATCGGGGAGCTGTTTTTT
j_gene: TRBJ2-5; d_gene: TRBD2; v_gene: TRBV28; abundance: .; CDR3aa: CASSFAGGGAETQYF; CDR3nt: TGTGCCAGCAGTTTTGCGGGAGGGGGTGCAGAGACCCAGTACTTC
j_gene: TRBJ2-1; d_gene: .; v_gene: TRBV5-8; abundance: .; CDR3aa: CASSLDTDSKFF; CDR3nt: TGTGCCAGCAGCTTGGACACGGACTCGAAGTTCTTC
j_gene: TRBJ2-7; d_gene: .; v_gene: TRBV6-5; abundance: .; CDR3aa: CASSSPGGPTYEQYF; CDR3nt: TGTGCCAGCAGTTCCCCGGGGGGCCCCACCTACGAGCAGTACTTC
j_gene: TRBJ1-2; d_gene: TRBD1; v_gene: TRBV28; abundance: .; CDR3aa: CASSYGTGNRHGYTF; CDR3nt: TGTGCCAGCAGCTACGGGACAGGGAATCGACATGGCTACACCTTC
j_gene: TRBJ1-5; d_gene: .; v_gene: TRBV27; abundance: .; CDR3aa: CASSLGRNQPQHF; CDR3nt: TGTGCCAGCAGCCTTGGGCGCAATCAGCCCCAGCATTTT
j_gene: TRBJ2-7; d_gene: TRBD1; v_gene: TRBV10-3; abundance: .; CDR3aa: CAISVDRVEQYF; CDR3nt: TGTGCCATCAGTGTTGACAGGGTCGAGCAGTACTTC
j_gene: TRBJ2-3; d_gene: TRBD1; v_gene: TRBV7-3; abundance: .; CDR3aa: CASSSRTGATQDTQYF; CDR3nt: TGTGCCAGCAGCTCCCGGACAGGGGCCACCCAAGATACGCAGTATTTT
j_gene: TRBJ2-1; d_gene: .; v_gene: TRBV27; abundance: .; CDR3aa: CASIVGGNRDPEREQFF; CDR3nt: TGTGCCAGCATTGTTGGGGGGAATCGGGACCCAGAGCGGGAGCAGTTCTTC